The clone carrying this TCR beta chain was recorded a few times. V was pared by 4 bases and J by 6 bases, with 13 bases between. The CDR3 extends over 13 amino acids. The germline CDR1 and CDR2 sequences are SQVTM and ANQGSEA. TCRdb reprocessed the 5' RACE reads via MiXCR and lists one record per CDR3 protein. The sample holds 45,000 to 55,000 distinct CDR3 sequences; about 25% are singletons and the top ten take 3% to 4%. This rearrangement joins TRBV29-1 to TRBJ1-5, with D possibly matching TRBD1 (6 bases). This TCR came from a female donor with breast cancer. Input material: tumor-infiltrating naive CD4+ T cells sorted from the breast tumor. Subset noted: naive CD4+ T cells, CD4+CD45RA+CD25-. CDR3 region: CSVVGGAGQPQHF. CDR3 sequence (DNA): TGCAGCGTTGTAGGGGGGGCAGGTCAGCCCCAGCATTTT.